Below, 26 T cell receptor beta chains from the same sample are listed, as sequenced in a study of CD8 T cells in ankylosing spondylitis (dated by TCRdb to 2016 to 2017). General conclusions and limits of the study: Blood from ankylosing spondylitis patients appeared to be characterized by a TCR beta motif made up of under 10 highly homologous amino acid variants.

These TCRs are of unknown antigen specificity. Library preparation was by 5' RACE. Sequencing instrument: Illumina HiSeq 2500. TCRdb reanalyzed the raw reads on its own, using fastp at Q25 for trimming and MiXCR for clone calling, and kept in-frame beta chains. Rows with a matching CDR3 protein are joined into one entry that keeps the most common DNA and genes. The sample table shows around 390,000 distinct CDR3 sequences, and around 24% are seen once. The ten largest clones represent 15% to 20% of the sample. The specimen sequenced was blood, either unsorted or a sorted T cell fraction (not recorded which). The receptors stem from a male donor with ankylosing spondylitis.

The chain combines TRBV27 with TRBJ1-4, with D maybe TRBD1 (5 bases). Germline CDR1 reads MNHEY; CDR2 reads SMNVEV (reference sequence). V was trimmed by 7 bases and J by 4 bases, leaving 13 bases between them. CDR3 size: 14 residues. The chain's CDR3 is CASMRQSGNEKLFF. The CDR3 DNA sequence: TGTGCCAGCATGAGACAGAGTGGTAATGAAAAACTGTTTTTT.

This clonotype was detected a few times. The rearrangement links TRBV5-1 to TRBJ2-5; 7 bases match TRBD2. CDR3 length: 14 amino acids. Looked up from germline, CDR1 is SGHRS and CDR2 is YFSETQ. V was pared by 1 base and J by 5 bases, with 5 bases of the junction left unmatched. Here the CDR3 DNA reads TGCGCCAGCAGCTTGAGCGGGGAAGGGGAGACCCAGTACTTC. As protein: CASSLSGEGETQYF.

V usage is TRBV5-6 and J usage is TRBJ2-1, with 9 nucleotides matching TRBD2. V lost 6 bases and J lost 5; bases outside the gene matches: 12. The CDR3 runs 16 residues. The germline V gene encodes CDR1 SGHDT and CDR2 YYEEEE. The CDR3 DNA reads as TGTGCCAGCACCTCGGCCGTAGCGGGGGTAAACAATGAGCAGTTCTTC. Encoded protein: CASTSAVAGVNNEQFF.

This clonotype was seen repeatedly, ten times or more. The chain links TRBV29-1 to TRBJ1-5, with D uncertain. The V and J ends lost 5 bases and 1 base respectively, with 9 bases between them. This CDR3 comprises 13 residues. The germline V gene encodes CDR1 SQVTM and CDR2 ANQGSEA. CDR3 region: CSVRKESNQPQHF. In DNA form, the CDR3 reads TGCAGCGTTAGGAAGGAGAGCAATCAGCCCCAGCATTTT. Drawing the rest from reference TRBV29-1 and TRBJ1-5, the complete variable domain is SAVISQKPSRDICQRGTSLTIQCQVDSQVTMMFWYRQQPGQSLTLIATANQGSEATYESGFVIDKFPISRPNLTFSTLTVSNMSPEDSSIYLCSVRKESNQPQHFGDGTRLSIL.

The chain combines TRBV20-1 with TRBJ2-5, with no clear D. There are 13 residues in the CDR3. Per germline, CDR1 DFQATT and CDR2 SNEGSKA (reference sequence). Trimming cost V 5 bases and J 0 bases, with 10 bases left between them. The chain's CDR3 is CSAQTSYQETQYF. CDR3 bases: TGCAGTGCTCAGACTTCGTACCAAGAGACCCAGTACTTC.

This rearrangement joins TRBV20-1 to TRBJ2-7; D gene uncertain. CDR1 DFQATT and CDR2 SNEGSKA come from the germline V gene (reference sequence). V lost 6 bases and J lost 1, with 7 bases in between. This CDR3 region has 11 residues. The CDR3 DNA sequence: TGCAGTGCGAGTACATCCTACGAGCAGTACTTC. Its translation is CSASTSYEQYF.

This clonotype was recorded only once. CDR3 nucleotides: TGTGCCAGCAGCTTGGTGATGGGAGAAGGCACAGATACGCAGTATTTT. It yields the protein CASSLVMGEGTDTQYF. The chain uses TRBV5-6 and TRBJ2-3; tentatively, D is TRBD2 (5 bases). Trimming took off 0 bases at V and 1 base at J, with 12 bases between the two ends. Germline loops: CDR1 SGHDT, CDR2 YYEEEE. This CDR3 has 16 amino acids.

This chain joins TRBV5-6 and TRBJ2-3, with D uncertain. The CDR3 is 15 residues long. Germline lookup yields CDR1 SGHDT and CDR2 YYEEEE. V was trimmed by 4 bases and J by 2 bases, leaving 14 bases between them. The chain's CDR3 is CASSPTLVVTDTQYF. Written as DNA, the CDR3 is TGTGCCAGCAGCCCGACACTCGTAGTCACAGATACGCAGTATTTT.

This clonotype has just a few counts. The rearrangement links TRBV5-1 to TRBJ2-3, with 8 bases that match TRBD2. This CDR3 is 17 amino acids long. Germline V lookup: CDR1 SGHRS, CDR2 YFSETQ. Germline trimming cut 3 bases from V and 0 bases from J; bases unmatched to any gene: 9. The CDR3 DNA sequence: TGCGCCAGCAGCTCGACTCTAGGCGGGGGGAGCACAGATACGCAGTATTTT. Amino acid sequence: CASSSTLGGGSTDTQYF. Supplemented by reference TRBV5-1 and TRBJ2-3, the full variable domain reads KAGVTQTPRYLIKTRGQQVTLSCSPISGHRSVSWYQQTPGQGLQFLFEYFSETQRNKGNFPGRFSGRQFSNSRSEMNVSTLELGDSALYLCASSSTLGGGSTDTQYFGPGTRLTVL.

This clonotype was observed many times. The genes are TRBV25-1 and TRBJ2-1, with 10 bases identical to TRBD1. The germline V gene has CDR1 MGHDK and CDR2 SYGVNS. The CDR3 is made up of 13 amino acids. The junction had 3 bases not matched to a gene; V was cut back by 6 bases and J by 7 bases. CDR3 sequence (DNA): TGTGCCAGCAGAAGACAGGGGGCGAATGAGCAGTTCTTC. Protein product: CASRRQGANEQFF.

The CDR3 region is CASSLAWTSRKDTQYF. CDR3 sequence (DNA): TGTGCCAGCAGCTTAGCGTGGACTAGTCGGAAAGATACGCAGTATTTT. The genes are TRBV7-9 and TRBJ2-3; 7 bases agree with TRBD2. V was clipped by 0 bases and J by 5 bases; unmatched bases: 8. The germline CDR1 and CDR2 sequences are SEHNR and FQNEAQ (reference sequence). CDR3 length: 16 residues. Full variable domain (missing parts from reference TRBV7-9 and TRBJ2-3): DTGVSQNPRHKITKRGQNVTFRCDPISEHNRLYWYRQTLGQGPEFLTYFQNEAQLEKSRLLSDRFSAERPKGSFSTLEIQRTEQGDSAMYLCASSLAWTSRKDTQYFGPGTRLTVL.

This clonotype was seen more than once but under ten times. This rearrangement joins TRBV9 to TRBJ2-2; D uncertain. Trimming left V 0 bases short and J 0 bases short, with 9 bases between. The CDR3 length is 16 residues. Germline V gene data show CDR1 as SGDLS and CDR2 as YYNGEE. Written as DNA, the CDR3 is TGTGCCAGCAGCGTAGTAAACACTCCGAACACCGGGGAGCTGTTTTTT. Amino acid sequence: CASSVVNTPNTGELFF. Drawing the rest from reference TRBV9 and TRBJ2-2, the complete variable domain is DSGVTQTPKHLITATGQRVTLRCSPRSGDLSVYWYQQSLDQGLQFLIQYYNGEERAKGNILERFSAQQFPDLHSELNLSSLELGDSALYFCASSVVNTPNTGELFFGEGSRLTVL.

The rearrangement links TRBV2 to TRBJ2-7; possible D gene TRBD2, 5 bases. The length of the CDR3 is 13 residues. The germline V and J ends were trimmed by 7 bases and 6 bases, with 16 bases remaining between them. From germline, CDR1 is SNHLY and CDR2 FYNNEI. The CDR3 nucleotides read TGTGCCAGCATTGGGAAGGTACGGGGCGAGCAGTACTTC. It is translated as CASIGKVRGEQYF.

This clonotype was counted between two and nine times. V is TRBV5-1 and J is TRBJ2-1, with D possibly matching TRBD2 (5 bases). Germline CDR1 reads SGHRS; CDR2 reads YFSETQ. This CDR3 has 15 amino acids. The germline V and J ends were trimmed by 4 bases and 0 bases, with 11 bases remaining between them. CDR3 DNA sequence: TGCGCCAGCAGCCCGGACTCAAGCTCCTACAATGAGCAGTTCTTC. Its translation is CASSPDSSSYNEQFF.

The chain uses TRBV6-5 and TRBJ2-5, with TRBD1 matching 7 bases. This CDR3 has 14 residues. The germline V gene has CDR1 MNHEY and CDR2 SVGAGI. V lost 3 bases to trimming and J lost 5 bases; unmatched junction nucleotides: 6. The CDR3 protein is CASSYSTGWETQYF. The CDR3 DNA sequence: TGTGCCAGCAGTTATTCGACAGGGTGGGAGACCCAGTACTTC.

This clonotype was observed many times. The gene calls are TRBV29-1 and TRBJ2-2; D gene ambiguous. The CDR3 extends over 14 amino acids. Trimming removed 4 bases at V and 1 base at J, with 10 bases between. CDR1 and CDR2 from the germline V gene are SQVTM and ANQGSEA. The CDR3 sequence: CSVGGLGNTGELFF. The CDR3 bases are TGCAGCGTTGGAGGCCTTGGGAACACCGGGGAGCTGTTTTTT.

This clonotype was counted between two and nine times. This rearrangement joins TRBV5-1 to TRBJ1-4, with D possibly matching TRBD1 (6 bases). Trimming left V 0 bases short and J 4 bases short, with 13 bases between. The CDR3 is 16 amino acids. Germline-derived CDR1 and CDR2 are SGHRS and YFSETQ. Here the CDR3 DNA reads TGCGCCAGCAGCTTGGAGACAGGCAGGAATAATGAAAAACTGTTTTTT. This encodes CASSLETGRNNEKLFF.

The chain recombines TRBV12-3 or TRBV12-4 with TRBJ1-2; 7 positions match TRBD1. The length of the CDR3 is 15 residues. J was trimmed by 3 bases and V by 4 bases; bases with no gene match: 8. The DNA for the CDR3 is TGTGCCAGCAGTTCTCGGGACAGCATTTACTATGGCTACACCTTC. This translates into CASSSRDSIYYGYTF.

This clonotype was seen more than once but under ten times. The rearrangement joins TRBV7-8 to TRBJ2-3; D is possibly TRBD2 (7 bases). Germline values: CDR1 SGHVS, CDR2 FQNEAQ. Between the trimmed V and J ends, which lost 7 bases and 3 bases, there was a span of 23 bases. There are 17 residues in the CDR3. CDR3 nucleotides: TGTGCCAGCACCAGGGGAGGGTGGCGGGAGAGTACAGATACGCAGTATTTT. As protein: CASTRGGWRESTDTQYF.

The CDR3 loop reads CASSSPQRTGDEQYF. The CDR3, as DNA: TGTGCCAGCAGTTCCCCACAGCGTACAGGGGACGAGCAGTACTTC. J is TRBJ2-7 and V is TRBV28; 7 nucleotides align to TRBD1. Germline CDR1 is MDHEN and CDR2 is SYDVKM. J lost 5 bases, V lost 4 bases, and 11 bases had no gene match. This CDR3 is built from 15 residues. Full variable domain (rest looked up from reference TRBV28 and TRBJ2-7): DVKVTQSSRYLVKRTGEKVFLECVQDMDHENMFWYRQDPGLGLRLIYFSYDVKMKEKGDIPEGYSVSREKKERFSLILESASTNQTSMYLCASSSPQRTGDEQYFGPGTRLTVT.

As DNA, the CDR3 is TGCAGTGCTCCATTAGCCAAAAACATTCAGTACTTC. It yields the protein CSAPLAKNIQYF. V gene TRBV20-1 combines with J gene TRBJ2-4; D remains unclear. V lost 5 bases to trimming and J lost 0 bases, with 5 bases between them. Germline V gene sequence: CDR1 DFQATT, CDR2 SNEGSKA (reference sequence). The length of the CDR3 is 12 residues.

The table lists this clonotype with a few counts. The V call is TRBV7-2, the J call TRBJ1-2, with 7 positions matching TRBD1. The CDR3 runs to 15 residues. Germline-derived CDR1 and CDR2 are SGHTA and FQGNSA. After removal of 3 bases from V and 3 bases from J, the junction contained 7 bases not matched to a gene. CDR3 nucleotide sequence: TGTGCCAGCAGCTTCCAACAGGGGATTTACTATGGCTACACCTTC. This codes for CASSFQQGIYYGYTF. The whole variable domain, remainder taken from reference TRBV7-2 and TRBJ1-2, is GAGVSQSPSNKVTEKGKDVELRCDPISGHTALYWYRQSLGQGLEFLIYFQGNSAPDKSGLPSDRFSAERTGGSVSTLTIQRTQQEDSAVYLCASSFQQGIYYGYTFGSGTRLTVV.

This clonotype was picked up one time. This chain links TRBV5-1 with TRBJ2-3, with a tentative D call TRBD1 (6 bases). This CDR3 is 16 amino acids long. Trimming removed 4 bases from V and 3 bases from J, with 18 bases in between. Per germline, CDR1 SGHRS and CDR2 YFSETQ. This CDR3 is CASSAGAGDQTDTQYF. The CDR3 bases are TGCGCCAGCAGCGCCGGGGCAGGGGACCAAACAGATACGCAGTATTTT.

In this sample, this clonotype turned up a few times. The chain couples TRBV24-1 to TRBJ2-1; D is possibly TRBD2 (5 bases). CDR1 KGHDR and CDR2 SFDVKD come from the germline V gene. The V and J ends lost 6 bases and 1 base respectively, with 15 bases between them. The CDR3 extends over 16 amino acids. CDR3 residues: CATSPSGRGSYNEQFF. The CDR3 nucleotides read TGTGCCACCAGTCCCAGCGGACGAGGATCCTACAATGAGCAGTTCTTC.

There are many counts of this clonotype. The V call is TRBV5-1, the J call TRBJ2-1; D perhaps matches TRBD1 (5 bases). The germline V gene has CDR1 SGHRS and CDR2 YFSETQ. The CDR3 has 15 amino acids. Trimming shortened V by 0 bases and J by 0 bases, and 7 bases separated the two germline ends. CDR3 in amino acids: CASSLDRSSYNEQFF. CDR3 DNA sequence: TGCGCCAGCAGCTTGGACAGGAGCTCCTACAATGAGCAGTTCTTC.

This clonotype was seen a single time. The chain is built from TRBV4-1 and TRBJ1-6; D call uncertain. With 6 bases removed from V and 10 bases from J, the gap between germline ends came to 16 bases. The CDR3 spans 14 residues. The germline gives CDR1 MGHRA, CDR2 YSYEKL. In DNA form, the CDR3 reads TGCGCCAGCAGGGCCGGCAGCATAATGTCACCCCTCCACTTT. Translated: CASRAGSIMSPLHF.